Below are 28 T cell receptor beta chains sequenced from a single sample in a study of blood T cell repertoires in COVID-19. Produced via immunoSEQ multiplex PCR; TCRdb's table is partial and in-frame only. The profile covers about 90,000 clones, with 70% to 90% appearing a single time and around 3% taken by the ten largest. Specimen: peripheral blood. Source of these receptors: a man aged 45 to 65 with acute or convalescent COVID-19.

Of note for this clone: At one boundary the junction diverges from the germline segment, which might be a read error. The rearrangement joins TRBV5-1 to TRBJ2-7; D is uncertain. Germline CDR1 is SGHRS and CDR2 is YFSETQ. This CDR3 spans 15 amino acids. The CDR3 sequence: CASSLVALTSSEQYF. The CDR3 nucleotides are TGCGCCAGCAGCTTGGTAGCCCTTACCTCCTCCGAGCAGTACTTC.

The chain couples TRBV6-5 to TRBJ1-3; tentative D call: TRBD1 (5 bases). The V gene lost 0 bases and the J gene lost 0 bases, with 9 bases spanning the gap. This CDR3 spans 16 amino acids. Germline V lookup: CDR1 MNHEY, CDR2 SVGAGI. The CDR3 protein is CASSYSGVLSGNTIYF. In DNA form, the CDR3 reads TGTGCCAGCAGTTACTCAGGGGTCCTCTCTGGAAACACCATATATTTT.

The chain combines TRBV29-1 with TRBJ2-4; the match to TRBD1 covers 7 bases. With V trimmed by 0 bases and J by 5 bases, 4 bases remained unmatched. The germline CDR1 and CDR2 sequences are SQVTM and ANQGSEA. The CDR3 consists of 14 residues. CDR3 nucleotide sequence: TGCAGCGTTGAAGAGGGCACAGGGGAAAACATTCAGTACTTC. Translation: CSVEEGTGENIQYF. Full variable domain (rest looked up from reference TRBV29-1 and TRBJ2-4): SAVISQKPSRDICQRGTSLTIQCQVDSQVTMMFWYRQQPGQSLTLIATANQGSEATYESGFVIDKFPISRPNLTFSTLTVSNMSPEDSSIYLCSVEEGTGENIQYFGAGTRLSVL.

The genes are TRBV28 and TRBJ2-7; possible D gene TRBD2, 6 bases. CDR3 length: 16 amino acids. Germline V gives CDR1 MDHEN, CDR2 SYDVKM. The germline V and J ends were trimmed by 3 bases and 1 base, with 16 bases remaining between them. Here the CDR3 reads CASSLASGSGSYEQYF. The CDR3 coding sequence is TGTGCCAGCAGTTTGGCGTCCGGGAGTGGGTCCTACGAGCAGTACTTC.

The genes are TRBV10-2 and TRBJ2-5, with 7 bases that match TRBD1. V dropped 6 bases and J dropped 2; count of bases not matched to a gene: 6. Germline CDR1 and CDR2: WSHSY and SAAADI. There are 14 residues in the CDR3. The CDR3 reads CASSRQGGQETQYF. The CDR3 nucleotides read TGCGCCAGCAGCAGACAGGGTGGGCAAGAGACCCAGTACTTC.

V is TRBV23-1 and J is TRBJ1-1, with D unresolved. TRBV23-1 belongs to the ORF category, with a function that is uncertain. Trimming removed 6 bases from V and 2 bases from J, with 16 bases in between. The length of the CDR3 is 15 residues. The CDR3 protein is CASSPTDSENTEAFF. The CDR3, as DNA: TGCGCCAGCAGCCCCACCGACTCCGAAAACACTGAAGCTTTCTTT.

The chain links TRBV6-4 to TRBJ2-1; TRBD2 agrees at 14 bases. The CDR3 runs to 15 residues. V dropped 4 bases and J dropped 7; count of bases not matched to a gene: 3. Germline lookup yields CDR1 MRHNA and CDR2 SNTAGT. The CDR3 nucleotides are TGTGCCAGCAGTGCAGGGACTAGCGGGAGAAATGAGCAGTTCTTC. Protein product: CASSAGTSGRNEQFF.

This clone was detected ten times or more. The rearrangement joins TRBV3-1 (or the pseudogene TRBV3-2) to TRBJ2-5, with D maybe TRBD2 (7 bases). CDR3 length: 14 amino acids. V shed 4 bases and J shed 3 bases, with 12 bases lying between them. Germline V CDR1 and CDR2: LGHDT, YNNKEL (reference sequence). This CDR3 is CASSRGGGEETQYF. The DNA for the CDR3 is TGTGCCAGCAGCCGCGGGGGCGGGGAAGAGACCCAGTACTTC.

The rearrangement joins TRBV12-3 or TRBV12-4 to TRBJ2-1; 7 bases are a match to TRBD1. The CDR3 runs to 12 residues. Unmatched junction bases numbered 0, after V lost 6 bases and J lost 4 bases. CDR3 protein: CASRTGYNEQFF. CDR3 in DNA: TGTGCCAGCAGGACAGGGTACAATGAGCAGTTCTTC.

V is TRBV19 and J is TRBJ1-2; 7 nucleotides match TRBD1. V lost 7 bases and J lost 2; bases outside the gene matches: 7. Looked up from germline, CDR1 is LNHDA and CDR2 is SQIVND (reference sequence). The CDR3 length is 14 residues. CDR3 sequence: CASNPDRTNYGYTF. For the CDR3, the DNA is TGTGCCAGTAACCCGGACAGGACGAACTATGGCTACACCTTC.

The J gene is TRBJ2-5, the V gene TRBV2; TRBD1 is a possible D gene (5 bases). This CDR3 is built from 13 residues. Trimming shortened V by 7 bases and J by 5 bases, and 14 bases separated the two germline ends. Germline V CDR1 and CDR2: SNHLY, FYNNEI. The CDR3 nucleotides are TGTGCCAGCAACGACCATTCAGGGGAGACCCAGTACTTC. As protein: CASNDHSGETQYF. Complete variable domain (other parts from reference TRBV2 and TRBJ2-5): EPEVTQTPSHQVTQMGQEVILRCVPISNHLYFYWYRQILGQKVEFLVSFYNNEISEKSEIFDDQFSVERPDGSNFTLKIRSTKLEDSAMYFCASNDHSGETQYFGPGTRLLVL.

The CDR3 protein is CASSRTGTAFF. The DNA for the CDR3 is TGTGCCAGCAGTCGGACGGGAACAGCTTTCTTT. The chain employs TRBV2 and TRBJ1-1; D remains ambiguous. The V gene's germline CDR1 is SNHLY and CDR2 FYNNEI. The V gene lost 5 bases and the J gene lost 10 bases, with 11 bases spanning the gap. There are 11 residues in the CDR3.

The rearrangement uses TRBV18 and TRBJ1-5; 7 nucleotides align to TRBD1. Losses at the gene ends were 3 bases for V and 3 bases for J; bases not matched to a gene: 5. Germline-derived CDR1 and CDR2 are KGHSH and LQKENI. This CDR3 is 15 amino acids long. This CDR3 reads CASSPNTGANQPQHF. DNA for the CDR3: TGTGCCAGCTCACCGAATACAGGGGCCAATCAGCCCCAGCATTTT.

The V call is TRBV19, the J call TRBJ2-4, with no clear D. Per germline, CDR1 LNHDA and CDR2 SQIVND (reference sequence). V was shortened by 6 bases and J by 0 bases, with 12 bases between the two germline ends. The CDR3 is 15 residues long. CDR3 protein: CASRTESIAKNIQYF. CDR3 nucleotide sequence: TGTGCCAGTAGAACCGAGAGTATAGCCAAAAACATTCAGTACTTC.

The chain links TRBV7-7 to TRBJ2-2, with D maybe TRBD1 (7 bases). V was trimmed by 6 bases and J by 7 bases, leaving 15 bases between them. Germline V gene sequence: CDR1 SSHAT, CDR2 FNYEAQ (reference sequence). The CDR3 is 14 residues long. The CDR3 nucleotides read TGTGCCAGCAGGAAAGGGGGCGGGGACGGGGAGCTGTTTTTT. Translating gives CASRKGGGDGELFF.

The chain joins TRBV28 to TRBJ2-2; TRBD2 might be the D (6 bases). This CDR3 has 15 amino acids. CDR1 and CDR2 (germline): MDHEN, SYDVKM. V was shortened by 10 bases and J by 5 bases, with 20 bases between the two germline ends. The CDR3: CATVDGGRETGELFF. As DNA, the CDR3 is TGTGCCACGGTAGATGGGGGGAGAGAGACCGGGGAGCTGTTTTTT. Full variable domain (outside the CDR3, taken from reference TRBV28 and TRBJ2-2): DVKVTQSSRYLVKRTGEKVFLECVQDMDHENMFWYRQDPGLGLRLIYFSYDVKMKEKGDIPEGYSVSREKKERFSLILESASTNQTSMYLCATVDGGRETGELFFGEGSRLTVL.

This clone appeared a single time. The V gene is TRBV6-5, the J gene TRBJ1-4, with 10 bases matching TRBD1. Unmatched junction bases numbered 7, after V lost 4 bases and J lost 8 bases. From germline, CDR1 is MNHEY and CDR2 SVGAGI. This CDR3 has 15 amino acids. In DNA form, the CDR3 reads TGTGCCAGCAGTTTCCAGACAGGGGGCGGCGAAAAACTGTTTTTT. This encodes CASSFQTGGGEKLFF.

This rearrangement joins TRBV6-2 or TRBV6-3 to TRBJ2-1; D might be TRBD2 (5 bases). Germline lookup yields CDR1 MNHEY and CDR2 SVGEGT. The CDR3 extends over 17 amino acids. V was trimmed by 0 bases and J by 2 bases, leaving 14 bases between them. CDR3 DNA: TGTGCCAGCAGTTACTCGACGAGGGCGGGTACCTACAATGAGCAGTTCTTC. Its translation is CASSYSTRAGTYNEQFF.

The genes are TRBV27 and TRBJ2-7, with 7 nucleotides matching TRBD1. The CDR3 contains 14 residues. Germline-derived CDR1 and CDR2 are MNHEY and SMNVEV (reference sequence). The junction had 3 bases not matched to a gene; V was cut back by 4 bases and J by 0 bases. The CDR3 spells CASSSRDSSYEQYF. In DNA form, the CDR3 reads TGTGCCAGCAGTTCCCGGGACAGCTCCTACGAGCAGTACTTC.

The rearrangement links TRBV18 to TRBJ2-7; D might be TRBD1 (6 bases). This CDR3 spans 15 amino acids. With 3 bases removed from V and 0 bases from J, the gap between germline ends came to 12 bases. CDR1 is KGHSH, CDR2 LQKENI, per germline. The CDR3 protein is CASSPQGQSSYEQYF. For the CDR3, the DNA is TGTGCCAGCTCACCCCAAGGACAGAGCTCCTACGAGCAGTACTTC.

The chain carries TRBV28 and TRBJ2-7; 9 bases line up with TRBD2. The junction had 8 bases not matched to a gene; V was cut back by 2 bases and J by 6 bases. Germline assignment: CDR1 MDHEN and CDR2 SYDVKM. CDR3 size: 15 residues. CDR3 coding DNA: TGTGCCAGCAGTTTAGGGGGACTAGCTTCGGGCGAGCAGTACTTC. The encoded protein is CASSLGGLASGEQYF.

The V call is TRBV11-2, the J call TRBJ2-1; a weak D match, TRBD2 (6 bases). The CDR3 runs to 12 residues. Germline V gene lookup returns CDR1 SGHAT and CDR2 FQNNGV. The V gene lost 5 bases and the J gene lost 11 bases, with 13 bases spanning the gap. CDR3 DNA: TGTGCCAGCAGCGTGCGGGACTCCCAGCAGTTCTTC. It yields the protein CASSVRDSQQFF.

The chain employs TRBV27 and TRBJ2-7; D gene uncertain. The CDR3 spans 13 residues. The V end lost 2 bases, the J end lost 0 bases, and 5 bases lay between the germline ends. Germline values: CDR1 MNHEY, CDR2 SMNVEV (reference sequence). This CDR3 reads CASSLKSSYEQYF. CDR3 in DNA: TGTGCCAGCAGTTTAAAGAGCTCCTACGAGCAGTACTTC.

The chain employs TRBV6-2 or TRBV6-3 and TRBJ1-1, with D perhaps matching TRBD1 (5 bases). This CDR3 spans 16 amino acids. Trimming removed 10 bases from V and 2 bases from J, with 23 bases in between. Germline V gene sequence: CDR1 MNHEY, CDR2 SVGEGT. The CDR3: CATRPYSGIPNTEAFF. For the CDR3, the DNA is TGTGCCACCAGACCTTATTCAGGGATACCCAACACTGAAGCTTTCTTT.

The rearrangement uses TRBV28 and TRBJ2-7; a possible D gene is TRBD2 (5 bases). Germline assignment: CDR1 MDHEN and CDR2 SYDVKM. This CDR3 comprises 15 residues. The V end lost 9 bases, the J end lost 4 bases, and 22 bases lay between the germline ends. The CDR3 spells CASHSLSDFTYEQYF. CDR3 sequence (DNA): TGTGCCAGTCACTCACTTAGCGACTTTACTTACGAGCAGTACTTC. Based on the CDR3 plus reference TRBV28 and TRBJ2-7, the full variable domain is DVKVTQSSRYLVKRTGEKVFLECVQDMDHENMFWYRQDPGLGLRLIYFSYDVKMKEKGDIPEGYSVSREKKERFSLILESASTNQTSMYLCASHSLSDFTYEQYFGPGTRLTVT.

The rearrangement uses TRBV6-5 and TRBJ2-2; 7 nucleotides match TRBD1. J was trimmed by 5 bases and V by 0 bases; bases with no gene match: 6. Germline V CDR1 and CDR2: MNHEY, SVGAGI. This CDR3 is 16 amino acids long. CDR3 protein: CASSYSRTGSTGELFF. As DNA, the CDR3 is TGTGCCAGCAGTTACTCGAGGACAGGAAGTACCGGGGAGCTGTTTTTT.

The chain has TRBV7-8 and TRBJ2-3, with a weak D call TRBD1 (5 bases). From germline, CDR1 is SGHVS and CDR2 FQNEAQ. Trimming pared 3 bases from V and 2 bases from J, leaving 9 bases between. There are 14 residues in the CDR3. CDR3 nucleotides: TGTGCCAGCAGCTTCGACAGCTACACAGATACGCAGTATTTT. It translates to CASSFDSYTDTQYF. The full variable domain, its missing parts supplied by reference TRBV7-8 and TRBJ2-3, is GAGVSQSPRYKVAKRGQDVALRCDPISGHVSLFWYQQALGQGPEFLTYFQNEAQLDKSGLPSDRFFAERPEGSVSTLKIQRTQQEDSAVYLCASSFDSYTDTQYFGPGTRLTVL.

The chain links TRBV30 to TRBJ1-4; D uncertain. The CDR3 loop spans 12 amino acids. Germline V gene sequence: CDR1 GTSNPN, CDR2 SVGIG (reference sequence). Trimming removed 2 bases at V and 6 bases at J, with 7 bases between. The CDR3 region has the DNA TGTGCCTGGAGTCCAAACTATGAAAAACTGTTTTTT. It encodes CAWSPNYEKLFF.